These 6 T cell receptor beta chains came from one sample sequenced in a study of T-cell reconstitution after alpha-beta-depleted transplantation in children. Unique molecular identifiers featured in how the TCRbeta library was prepared. Each CDR3 protein gets one entry after TCRdb re-called the PCR reads with MiXCR. The data contain hundreds of thousands of distinct CDR3 sequences, about an eighth of them singletons. The source material was PBMCs, mostly from graft donor cells, sampled 360 days after TCRalphabeta/CD19-depleted stem cell transplant. These receptors came from a male patient aged 10 to 17 who had a stem cell transplant for acute myeloid leukemia, so the T cells may come from the graft donor.

This clonotype has a handful of counts. The chain uses TRBV20-1 and TRBJ1-1, with D possibly TRBD1 on 6 matching bases. The CDR3 sequence is 15 residues long. Germline CDR1 reads DFQATT; CDR2 reads SNEGSKA (reference sequence). The V end was cut by 4 bases, the J end by 3 bases, with 18 bases between. The CDR3, as DNA: TGCAGTGCTACACCCGCCAGGGGAGGATACACTGAAGCTTTCTTT. Amino acid sequence: CSATPARGGYTEAFF.

This clonotype was observed a handful of times. The chain links TRBV12-3 or TRBV12-4 to TRBJ2-7; 9 bases line up with TRBD2. The CDR3 totals 17 residues. Unmatched junction bases numbered 14, after V lost 3 bases and J lost 5 bases. The CDR3 nucleotides are TGTGCCAGCAGTTTTGGATTAGCGGGAGCATCTTATAACGAGCAGTACTTC. It specifies CASSFGLAGASYNEQYF.

This clonotype has just a few counts. J is TRBJ2-2 and V is TRBV24-1; 10 bases line up with TRBD2. CDR3 size: 16 residues. Trimming took 8 bases from V and 6 from J; bases not matched to a gene: 11. Germline values: CDR1 KGHDR, CDR2 SFDVKD. The CDR3 reads CATTDYPSGSAGELFF. CDR3 in DNA: TGTGCCACCACCGATTACCCTAGCGGGAGTGCCGGGGAGCTGTTTTTT.

This CDR3 reads CSATLAGGGSYNEQFF. The CDR3 DNA reads as TGCAGTGCAACACTAGCGGGAGGAGGCTCTTACAATGAGCAGTTCTTC. The V and J genes are TRBV20-1 and TRBJ2-1; 12 bases fit TRBD2. There are 16 residues in the CDR3. With V trimmed by 6 bases and J by 4 bases, 10 bases remained unmatched. Germline CDR1 is DFQATT and CDR2 is SNEGSKA (reference sequence).

This clonotype has at least ten counts. V gene TRBV21-1 combines with J gene TRBJ2-3. TRBV21-1 is shown as a pseudogene. The CDR3 has 16 amino acids. The DNA of the CDR3 is TGTGCCAGCAGCCATCAGAGCCAGAATTCCACAGATACGCAGTATTTT. It translates to CASSHQSQNSTDTQYF.

This clonotype was found a few times. The chain combines TRBV11-2 with TRBJ2-1; maybe TRBD2 (5 bases). The CDR3 length is 15 residues. The ends were cut back, 3 bases at V and 3 bases at J, with 12 bases in the middle. The germline V gene has CDR1 SGHAT and CDR2 FQNNGV. Written as DNA, the CDR3 is TGTGCCAGCAGCTTCTCCGGGAACTACTACAATGAGCAGTTCTTC. It encodes CASSFSGNYYNEQFF.